What follows are 12 T cell receptor beta chains derived from one specimen sequenced in a study of graft-versus-host responses after intestinal transplantation. Co-plated with approximately 200,000 CFSE-labeled responder cells were approximately 200,000 irradiated, violet-dye-labeled stimulator cells. The repertoire was sequenced with immunoSEQ multiplex PCR; TCRdb's copy has only in-frame clones and lacks some. This table holds about 21,000 clones, less than 45% found once. The sample in question was alloreactive CD8+ T cells from a mixed lymphocyte reaction culture, obtained before intestinal transplant. The subset is: CFSE-low proliferating T cells sorted from approximately six-day pre-transplant mixed lymphocyte reaction (GvH or HvG direction). These receptors came from a human patient who received an intestinal transplant.

This clone was recorded a few times. CDR3 sequence reads: CASSFEGKVSTEAFF. The CDR3 bases are TGTGCCAGCAGCTTTGAGGGGAAGGTGAGCACTGAAGCTTTCTTT. The chain links TRBV5-4 to TRBJ1-1, with a weak D call TRBD1 (5 bases). Trimming removed 2 bases from V and 4 bases from J, with 15 bases in between. The germline gives CDR1 SGHNT, CDR2 YYREEE (reference sequence). The CDR3 is 15 residues long. The full variable domain, with the rest looked up from reference TRBV5-4 and TRBJ1-1, is ETGVTQSPTHLIKTRGQQVTLRCSSQSGHNTVSWYQQALGQGPQFIFQYYREEENGRGNFPPRFSGLQFPNYSSELNVNALELDDSALYLCASSFEGKVSTEAFFGQGTRLTVV.

CDR3 DNA: TGTGCCAGCAGCTTAAGGCACAGGGCAGCGGGATTAGGTGAGCAGTTCTTC. Amino acid sequence: CASSLRHRAAGLGEQFF. The chain has TRBV7-9 and TRBJ2-1; tentative D call: TRBD2 (7 bases). From germline, CDR1 is SEHNR and CDR2 FQNEAQ (reference sequence). CDR3 length: 17 residues. Trimming removed 2 bases at V and 9 bases at J, with 23 bases between.

This clone was found a few times. For the CDR3, the DNA is TGTGCCTGGGCGTTCGGGGGTGGCACTGAAGCTTTCTTT. It yields the protein CAWAFGGGTEAFF. The J gene is TRBJ1-1, the V gene TRBV30, with D possibly matching TRBD1 (5 bases). Germline loops: CDR1 GTSNPN, CDR2 SVGIG (reference sequence). Trimming left V 5 bases short and J 4 bases short, with 14 bases between. The CDR3 covers 13 residues. The full variable domain, completed using reference TRBV30 and TRBJ1-1, is SQTIHQWPATLVQPVGSPLSLECTVEGTSNPNLYWYRQAAGRGLQLLFYSVGIGQISSEVPQNLSASRPQDRQFILSSKKLLLSDSGFYLCAWAFGGGTEAFFGQGTRLTVV.

V and J are TRBV5-1 and TRBJ1-1; possibly TRBD1 for D (5 bases). The CDR3 extends over 15 amino acids. The germline CDR1 and CDR2 sequences are SGHRS and YFSETQ. Trimming shortened V by 4 bases and J by 1 base, and 14 bases separated the two germline ends. The CDR3 region is CASSDPGRGNTEAFF. The DNA of the CDR3 is TGCGCCAGCAGCGACCCAGGGAGGGGGAACACTGAAGCTTTCTTT.

The chain carries TRBV5-1 and TRBJ2-1, with a tentative D call TRBD2 (5 bases). The V gene's germline CDR1 is SGHRS and CDR2 YFSETQ. V lost 0 bases and J lost 7, with 14 bases in between. CDR3 length equals 15 residues. The CDR3 sequence is CASSLAGLKGNEQFF. CDR3 coding DNA: TGCGCCAGCAGCTTGGCCGGACTGAAAGGTAATGAGCAGTTCTTC. The entire variable domain, with the rest obtained from reference TRBV5-1 and TRBJ2-1, is as follows: KAGVTQTPRYLIKTRGQQVTLSCSPISGHRSVSWYQQTPGQGLQFLFEYFSETQRNKGNFPGRFSGRQFSNSRSEMNVSTLELGDSALYLCASSLAGLKGNEQFFGPGTRLTVL.

The CDR3, as DNA: TGTGCCAGCAGCTTGATCCAGGGGACGGGGGAGCAGTACTTC. This sequence encodes CASSLIQGTGEQYF. The genes are TRBV5-4 and TRBJ2-7; the D gene is possibly TRBD1 (6 bases). V lost 1 base, J lost 7 bases, and 15 bases lay in between. The CDR3 totals 14 residues. The germline V gene has CDR1 SGHNT and CDR2 YYREEE (reference sequence).

The genes are TRBV7-8 and TRBJ2-7; D possibly uses TRBD1 or TRBD2 (6 bases each). V shed 4 bases and J shed 6 bases, with 10 bases lying between them. Germline-derived CDR1 and CDR2 are SGHVS and FQNEAQ. The CDR3 length is 12 residues. The CDR3 DNA is TGTGCCAGCAGCTCGAGGGGGGTCGAGCAGTACTTC. It encodes CASSSRGVEQYF.

The gene calls are TRBV5-1 and TRBJ1-1; unclear D gene. Germline V CDR1 and CDR2: SGHRS, YFSETQ. Between the trimmed V and J ends, which lost 5 bases and 4 bases, there was a span of 18 bases. This CDR3 is built from 15 residues. In DNA form, the CDR3 reads TGCGCCAGCAGGGGAGAGAGGAAGGGTAGCACTGAAGCTTTCTTT. Translation gives CASRGERKGSTEAFF.

The chain carries TRBV5-1 and TRBJ2-1; TRBD2 matches at 7 bases. J was trimmed by 1 base and V by 1 base; bases with no gene match: 2. This CDR3 contains 15 residues. CDR1 SGHRS and CDR2 YFSETQ come from the germline V gene. For the CDR3, the DNA is TGCGCCAGCAGCTTGCAAGCGGGATCCTACAATGAGCAGTTCTTC. Residues: CASSLQAGSYNEQFF.

This clone was counted a few times. The V gene is TRBV7-8, the J gene TRBJ1-2, with TRBD1 matching over 8 bases. Germline V gene lookup returns CDR1 SGHVS and CDR2 FQNEAQ. With 7 bases clipped from V and 8 bases from J, the junction kept 9 bases outside the gene matches. This CDR3 has 13 amino acids. The CDR3 DNA is TGTGCCAGCACCCCCGCCAGGGGGCAAGGCTACACCTTC. Translation: CASTPARGQGYTF.

This chain joins TRBV15 and TRBJ2-1; D may be TRBD2 (6 bases). Germline CDR1 LNHNV, CDR2 YYDKDF (reference sequence). V shed 10 bases and J shed 9 bases, with 16 bases lying between them. The CDR3 runs to 12 residues. The DNA of the CDR3 is TGTGCCAGCAAAACCCGGGGGAGTGAGCAGTTCTTC. Its protein product is CASKTRGSEQFF.

This clone was detected a few times. An end of the junction does not agree with germline; a read error may underlie this. The V gene is TRBV7-7, the J gene TRBJ2-7; 7 bases line up with TRBD1. In germline, CDR1 is SSHAT, CDR2 FNYEAQ (reference sequence). This CDR3 is 16 amino acids long. CDR3 sequence reads: CASSPVRQGIMDEQYF. The CDR3 DNA is TGTGCTAGCAGCCCCGTGAGACAGGGAATTATGGACGAGCAGTACTTC.